The 16 T cell receptor beta chains below all came from one sample that was sequenced in a study of blood T cell repertoires in COVID-19. The assay was immunoSEQ multiplex PCR, and TCRdb's table has in-frame clones only and misses some. The data show roughly 300,000 clones, under 90% seen once. Source material: PBMCs or T cells enriched from blood (not recorded which). These receptors originate from a young man who had recovered from COVID-19.

The chain carries TRBV19 and TRBJ1-4; no clear D. The CDR3 sequence is 15 residues long. The germline gives CDR1 LNHDA, CDR2 SQIVND (reference sequence). The ends were cut back, 4 bases at V and 5 bases at J, with 14 bases in the middle. This CDR3 is CASSTRQVRNEKLFF. The CDR3 DNA sequence: TGTGCCAGTAGTACCCGGCAGGTTAGGAATGAAAAACTGTTTTTT. Variable domain in full (rest from reference TRBV19 and TRBJ1-4): DGGITQSPKYLFRKEGQNVTLSCEQNLNHDAMYWYRQDPGQGLRLIYYSQIVNDFQKGDIAEGYSVSREKKESFPLTVTSAQKNPTAFYLCASSTRQVRNEKLFFGSGTQLSVL.

This sequence joins TRBV5-1 and TRBJ1-3; D possibly corresponds to TRBD1 (5 bases). The V end lost 4 bases, the J end lost 0 bases, and 23 bases lay between the germline ends. CDR1 is SGHRS and CDR2 is YFSETQ in the germline V gene. The CDR3 contains 19 residues. The CDR3 spells CASSPRGYGGTSSGNTIYF. The CDR3 DNA sequence: TGCGCCAGCAGCCCCCGTGGCTACGGGGGTACAAGCTCTGGAAACACCATATATTTT.

This chain joins TRBV12-3 or TRBV12-4 and TRBJ1-5, with D uncertain. There are 13 residues in the CDR3. V was trimmed by 6 bases and J by 4 bases, leaving 10 bases between them. CDR3 sequence: CASSRGGNQPQHF. The CDR3 bases are TGTGCCAGCAGCCGAGGAGGTAATCAGCCCCAGCATTTT.

V usage is TRBV4-1 and J usage is TRBJ2-3; tentative D call: TRBD2 (5 bases). The CDR3 length is 13 residues. Germline V gene lookup returns CDR1 MGHRA and CDR2 YSYEKL. Between the trimmed V and J ends, which lost 3 bases and 4 bases, there was a span of 8 bases. DNA for the CDR3: TGCGCCAGCAGCCAGACTACGTCAGATACGCAGTATTTT. It codes for CASSQTTSDTQYF.

The chain carries TRBV11-2 and TRBJ2-1; TRBD2 matches 13 bases. This CDR3 is 15 amino acids long. V shed 5 bases and J 4 bases; nucleotides not matched to a gene: 2. CDR1 is SGHAT and CDR2 is FQNNGV in the germline V gene. The CDR3 loop is CASSEGLAGYNEQFF. DNA of the CDR3: TGTGCCAGCAGCGAGGGACTAGCGGGATACAATGAGCAGTTCTTC.

V is TRBV7-9 and J is TRBJ1-6, with TRBD1 identical over 12 bases. The germline V gene encodes CDR1 SEHNR and CDR2 FQNEAQ (reference sequence). CDR3 length equals 17 residues. Trimming removed 5 bases from V and 7 bases from J; junction bases left unmatched: 9. In DNA form, the CDR3 reads TGTGCCAGCAGCGCAACCGGGACAGGGGGCTCCAATTCACCCCTCCACTTT. Encoded protein: CASSATGTGGSNSPLHF.

The chain employs TRBV27 and TRBJ2-2, with D tentatively TRBD1 (5 bases). V lost 8 bases and J 7 bases, leaving 17 bases between the germline ends. CDR3 length equals 14 residues. The germline V gene has CDR1 MNHEY and CDR2 SMNVEV (reference sequence). CDR3 DNA: TGTGCCAGCGGAACCGACAGACCTGGCGGGGAGCTGTTTTTT. It encodes CASGTDRPGGELFF.

The chain links TRBV30 to TRBJ2-3; no firm D call. Trimming pared 0 bases from V and 0 bases from J, leaving 4 bases between. The CDR3 is 13 amino acids. CDR1 GTSNPN and CDR2 SVGIG come from the germline V gene (reference sequence). CDR3 sequence reads: CAWSVQSTDTQYF. The DNA for the CDR3 is TGTGCCTGGAGTGTCCAGAGCACAGATACGCAGTATTTT. The variable domain in full, completed from reference TRBV30 and TRBJ2-3, reads SQTIHQWPATLVQPVGSPLSLECTVEGTSNPNLYWYRQAAGRGLQLLFYSVGIGQISSEVPQNLSASRPQDRQFILSSKKLLLSDSGFYLCAWSVQSTDTQYFGPGTRLTVL.

This sequence joins TRBV6-5 and TRBJ2-7; a weak D match, TRBD2 (5 bases). The CDR3 is 14 amino acids. Germline V gene sequence: CDR1 MNHEY, CDR2 SVGAGI. The V end was cut by 6 bases, the J end by 0 bases, with 12 bases between. CDR3 sequence: CASSLDRGSYEQYF. The DNA for the CDR3 is TGTGCCAGCAGCCTGGACCGGGGCTCCTACGAGCAGTACTTC.

The chain links TRBV4-2 to TRBJ2-7, with D tentatively TRBD1 (6 bases). This CDR3 contains 14 residues. Germline values: CDR1 LGHNA, CDR2 YNFKEQ. Deletions cut 7 bases from V and 2 bases from J, with 15 bases between. The CDR3: CASTTTGNPYEQYF. CDR3 in DNA: TGTGCCAGCACCACCACAGGGAATCCCTACGAGCAGTACTTC.

The V call is TRBV7-6, the J call TRBJ2-1; D call uncertain. Germline CDR1 and CDR2: SGHVS and FNYEAQ. The V end was cut by 0 bases, the J end by 6 bases, with 6 bases between. The CDR3 totals 13 residues. The CDR3 DNA sequence: TGTGCCAGCAGCTTAGCGGTCGGCAATGAGCAGTTCTTC. Protein sequence: CASSLAVGNEQFF.

The chain combines TRBV28 with TRBJ2-5; 7 bases agree with TRBD1. Germline CDR1 MDHEN, CDR2 SYDVKM. V was clipped by 3 bases and J by 7 bases; unmatched bases: 5. The CDR3 is 13 amino acids. CDR3 sequence: CASSLGQLRTQYF. DNA for the CDR3: TGTGCCAGCAGTTTGGGACAGCTGAGGACCCAGTACTTC.

This sequence joins TRBV7-2 and TRBJ1-5; 9 positions match TRBD1. In germline, CDR1 is SGHTA, CDR2 FQGNSA. CDR3 length: 13 residues. The trim removed 6 bases at V and 7 bases at J, leaving 4 bases unmatched. CDR3 loop: CASSQTGGQPQHF. DNA of the CDR3: TGTGCCAGCAGTCAAACAGGGGGCCAGCCCCAGCATTTT. Looking up the rest from reference TRBV7-2 and TRBJ1-5 gives the full variable domain: GAGVSQSPSNKVTEKGKDVELRCDPISGHTALYWYRQSLGQGLEFLIYFQGNSAPDKSGLPSDRFSAERTGGSVSTLTIQRTQQEDSAVYLCASSQTGGQPQHFGDGTRLSIL.

The chain couples TRBV11-2 to TRBJ2-7, with TRBD1 identical over 9 bases. CDR3 length: 16 residues. Trimming at V came to 2 bases and at J to 4 bases, leaving 9 bases not matched to a gene. Germline CDR1 SGHAT, CDR2 FQNNGV. The CDR3 DNA reads as TGTGCCAGCAGCTTACCGTTGGACAGGGGTGTTTACGAGCAGTACTTC. It codes for CASSLPLDRGVYEQYF.

This clone has a single count. This chain connects TRBV9 to TRBJ2-3; 8 bases line up with TRBD1. J was trimmed by 4 bases and V by 4 bases; bases with no gene match: 11. CDR1 and CDR2 from the germline V gene are SGDLS and YYNGEE. The CDR3 contains 16 residues. CDR3 amino acids: CASSPDPGGAADTQYF. The CDR3 DNA is TGTGCCAGCAGCCCAGACCCAGGGGGCGCAGCAGATACGCAGTATTTT.

The rearrangement links TRBV5-5 to TRBJ1-1, with TRBD1 matching 7 bases. With 4 bases clipped from V and 1 base from J, the junction kept 4 bases outside the gene matches. There are 14 residues in the CDR3. Germline V gives CDR1 SGHKS, CDR2 YYEKEE (reference sequence). The CDR3 spells CASSVAGGNTEAFF. The CDR3 nucleotides are TGTGCCAGCAGCGTTGCAGGGGGGAACACTGAAGCTTTCTTT.